The 30 T cell receptor beta chains below all came from one sample that was sequenced in a study of beta chain features in type 1 diabetes. Study-wide results and caveats: Shortening of TCRB CDR3s, moderate but significant, appeared in all four CD4+ subsets of Type 1 diabetes patients.

As every portion of the isolated RNA was reverse transcribed, the sequencing read expressed TCRB transcripts. Produced via immunoSEQ multiplex PCR; TCRdb's table is partial and in-frame only. The table has a few hundred thousand clones, around 15% seen once; the top ten hold about 0.078%. Their cognate antigens are unknown. Sequencing was done on a sample of naive CD4+ T cells from blood. These TCRs come from a man aged 30 to 45 with type 1 diabetes.

The chain carries TRBV15 and TRBJ2-1; weak D call: TRBD2 (6 bases). The CDR3 is made up of 16 amino acids. The V gene lost 5 bases and the J gene lost 2 bases, with 16 bases spanning the gap. Germline loops: CDR1 LNHNV, CDR2 YYDKDF (reference sequence). The CDR3 loop reads CATSSSEPSAYNEQFF. In DNA, the CDR3 is TGTGCCACCAGCTCCAGCGAGCCTAGCGCCTACAATGAGCAGTTCTTC. Drawing the rest from reference TRBV15 and TRBJ2-1, the complete variable domain is DAMVIQNPRYQVTQFGKPVTLSCSQTLNHNVMYWYQQKSSQAPKLLFHYYDKDFNNEADTPDNFQSRRPNTSFCFLDIRSPGLGDTAMYLCATSSSEPSAYNEQFFGPGTRLTVL.

This clone was detected a few times. The chain links TRBV29-1 to TRBJ2-7, with TRBD2 matching 13 bases. J was trimmed by 4 bases and V by 4 bases; bases with no gene match: 1. Germline V gene lookup returns CDR1 SQVTM and CDR2 ANQGSEA. The CDR3 has 13 amino acids. The CDR3 sequence is CSVGTSGGYEQYF. In DNA, the CDR3 is TGCAGCGTTGGGACTAGCGGGGGATACGAGCAGTACTTC.

CDR3 sequence: CCSSRGLTDTQYF. For the CDR3, the DNA is TGTTGCTCTTCCCGGGGGTTAACAGATACGCAGTATTTT. The chain combines TRBV7-8 with TRBJ2-3; D possibly corresponds to TRBD2 (6 bases). Germline CDR1 SGHVS, CDR2 FQNEAQ. The CDR3 spans 13 residues.

The chain has TRBV7-2 and TRBJ2-6; D remains ambiguous. Trimming removed 4 bases at V and 2 bases at J, with 6 bases between. Germline CDR1 is SGHTA and CDR2 is FQGNSA. The CDR3 sequence is 14 residues long. CDR3 DNA: TGTGCCAGCAGCTCCAGAACTGGGGCCAACGTCCTGACTTTC. Amino acid sequence: CASSSRTGANVLTF. The variable domain in full, with the rest retrieved from reference TRBV7-2 and TRBJ2-6, is GAGVSQSPSNKVTEKGKDVELRCDPISGHTALYWYRQSLGQGLEFLIYFQGNSAPDKSGLPSDRFSAERTGGSVSTLTIQRTQQEDSAVYLCASSSRTGANVLTFGAGSRLTVL.

V usage is TRBV7-2 and J usage is TRBJ2-1; 9 bases map to TRBD2. Germline V CDR1 and CDR2: SGHTA, FQGNSA. This CDR3 contains 12 residues. Trimming removed 5 bases from V and 10 bases from J; junction bases left unmatched: 3. The chain's CDR3 is CASSELAGEQFF. The CDR3 DNA reads TGTGCCAGCAGCGAACTAGCGGGCGAGCAGTTCTTC.

A few counts support this clone. This chain uses TRBV7-9 with TRBJ1-2; no clear D. The CDR3 runs to 13 residues. Trimming took 5 bases from V and 2 from J, leaving 9 bases between them. Germline assignment: CDR1 SEHNR and CDR2 FQNEAQ (reference sequence). The CDR3 is CASSATENYGYTF. DNA for the CDR3: TGTGCCAGCAGCGCGACCGAGAACTATGGCTACACCTTC.

This clone was recorded a few times. The V and J genes are TRBV7-9 and TRBJ2-5, with a possible D match to TRBD2 (5 bases). This CDR3 contains 14 residues. Germline loops: CDR1 SEHNR, CDR2 FQNEAQ (reference sequence). V lost 4 bases, J lost 3 bases, and 12 bases lay in between. CDR3 sequence reads: CASSSRSGKETQYF. DNA of the CDR3: TGTGCCAGCAGCTCGAGGTCCGGGAAAGAGACCCAGTACTTC. Supplemented by reference TRBV7-9 and TRBJ2-5, the full variable domain reads DTGVSQNPRHKITKRGQNVTFRCDPISEHNRLYWYRQTLGQGPEFLTYFQNEAQLEKSRLLSDRFSAERPKGSFSTLEIQRTEQGDSAMYLCASSSRSGKETQYFGPGTRLLVL.

The CDR3 coding sequence is TGCAGCGTCACTGAGCCCCCCGGGACTAGCGGGAACAATGAGCAGTTCTTC. It translates to CSVTEPPGTSGNNEQFF. J is TRBJ2-1 and V is TRBV29-1; TRBD2 matches at 13 bases. This CDR3 comprises 17 residues. Germline values: CDR1 SQVTM, CDR2 ANQGSEA. J lost 5 bases, V lost 6 bases, and 13 bases had no gene match.

This clone appeared a few times. The chain is built from TRBV30 and TRBJ2-1; D is perhaps TRBD2 (5 bases). The CDR3 consists of 14 residues. The ends were cut back, 0 bases at V and 3 bases at J, with 9 bases in the middle. CDR1 GTSNPN and CDR2 SVGIG come from the germline V gene (reference sequence). CDR3 residues: CAWSVRSGYNEQFF. The DNA of the CDR3 is TGTGCCTGGAGTGTACGCAGCGGCTACAATGAGCAGTTCTTC.

This clone was counted a few times. The chain joins TRBV18 to TRBJ2-7; D ambiguous. The V and J ends lost 3 bases and 3 bases respectively, with 12 bases between them. The germline V gene encodes CDR1 KGHSH and CDR2 LQKENI. This CDR3 is 14 amino acids long. This CDR3 reads CASSPPRTRYEQYF. CDR3 nucleotides: TGTGCCAGCTCACCCCCTCGTACTCGCTACGAGCAGTACTTC.

The chain recombines TRBV2 with TRBJ2-3; no clear D. Trimming pared 0 bases from V and 0 bases from J, leaving 7 bases between. The germline V gene has CDR1 SNHLY and CDR2 FYNNEI. This CDR3 comprises 15 residues. As DNA, the CDR3 is TGTGCCAGCAGTGAAGCCTACACAAGCACAGATACGCAGTATTTT. Amino acids: CASSEAYTSTDTQYF.

In this sample, this clone turned up a few times. The gene calls are TRBV18 and TRBJ2-1; 11 positions match TRBD2. The length of the CDR3 is 15 residues. The trim removed 5 bases at V and 7 bases at J, leaving 7 bases unmatched. CDR1 is KGHSH and CDR2 is LQKENI in the germline V gene. CDR3 coding DNA: TGTGCCAGCTCAGCACTAGCGGGAGCTGGGAATGAGCAGTTCTTC. Translation gives CASSALAGAGNEQFF.

The chain links TRBV4-3 to TRBJ2-1; the D gene could be TRBD1 or TRBD2 (5 bases each). With 4 bases removed from V and 2 bases from J, the gap between germline ends came to 15 bases. The length of the CDR3 is 16 residues. Germline CDR1 reads LGHNA; CDR2 reads YSLEER. The CDR3 sequence: CASSLQTGGAYNEQFF. In nucleotides, the CDR3 is TGCGCCAGCAGCCTTCAAACAGGAGGAGCCTACAATGAGCAGTTCTTC.

In this sample, this clone turned up a few times. The chain carries TRBV29-1 and TRBJ2-1; TRBD2 matches 9 bases. The CDR3 totals 14 residues. The V segment lost 4 bases and the J segment 3 bases; nucleotides outside the gene matches: 4. The germline V gene encodes CDR1 SQVTM and CDR2 ANQGSEA. DNA of the CDR3: TGCAGCGTTGGACGGACTAGCGACTACAATGAGCAGTTCTTC. Protein sequence: CSVGRTSDYNEQFF.

This clone was seen only a few times. J is TRBJ1-1 and V is TRBV6-5; D ambiguous. The germline gives CDR1 MNHEY, CDR2 SVGAGI. V lost 7 bases and J 6 bases, leaving 21 bases between the germline ends. The CDR3 has 15 amino acids. The DNA of the CDR3 is TGTGCCAGCAATACCGGCGCACTAAAGGGCGCTGAAGCTTTCTTT. It codes for CASNTGALKGAEAFF.

V usage is TRBV10-3 and J usage is TRBJ2-5; D gene unclear. V was clipped by 3 bases and J by 2 bases, with 10 bases between them. There are 14 residues in the CDR3. Germline values: CDR1 ENHRY, CDR2 SYGVKD. CDR3 sequence reads: CAISEAVGQETQYF. The CDR3 DNA is TGTGCCATCAGTGAAGCAGTGGGTCAAGAGACCCAGTACTTC.

This clone has a single count. CDR3 sequence (DNA): TGTGCTAGTGGTTCGGGACAGGGCCAATACTATGAGCAGTTCTTC. It codes for CASGSGQGQYYEQFF. The chain has TRBV12-5 and TRBJ2-1, with 9 bases matching TRBD1. V shed 4 bases and J 8 bases; nucleotides not matched to a gene: 9. Germline V gene lookup returns CDR1 LGHNT and CDR2 FRNRAP. CDR3 length equals 15 residues.

In the case of this clone: Other DNA variants within this sample encode the same CDR3. V gene TRBV9 combines with J gene TRBJ2-5, with a possible D match to TRBD2 (5 bases). CDR1 is SGDLS and CDR2 is YYNGEE in the germline V gene. This CDR3 is built from 12 residues. V was cut by 1 base and J by 5 bases, with 6 bases left in between. The CDR3 sequence is CASSVSGETQYF. In DNA form, the CDR3 reads TGTGCCAGCAGCGTATCGGGGGAGACCCAGTACTTC.

Only a few counts were recorded for this clone. The chain joins TRBV30 to TRBJ2-1, with 7 nucleotides matching TRBD2. V was pared by 5 bases and J by 9 bases, with 10 bases of the junction left unmatched. The CDR3 has 13 residues. Germline loops: CDR1 GTSNPN, CDR2 SVGIG (reference sequence). CDR3 sequence (DNA): TGTGCCTGGGAGGTAGCTACGGGAGGTGAGCAGTTCTTC. This sequence encodes CAWEVATGGEQFF.

The sample holds a few counts of this clone. V gene TRBV10-3 combines with J gene TRBJ2-2; 8 positions agree with TRBD1. Germline CDR1 is ENHRY and CDR2 is SYGVKD. The CDR3 consists of 15 residues. The V segment lost 2 bases and the J segment 2 bases; nucleotides outside the gene matches: 1. Written as DNA, the CDR3 is TGTGCCATCAGTGAGGGGACAGGAAACACCGGGGAGCTGTTTTTT. Its protein is CAISEGTGNTGELFF.

The chain joins TRBV29-1 to TRBJ2-3, with 8 positions matching TRBD2. The CDR3 spans 16 residues. Germline-derived CDR1 and CDR2 are SQVTM and ANQGSEA. J gave up 1 base and V 4 bases, and 10 bases lay outside the gene matches. The DNA for the CDR3 is TGCAGCGTTGGGACTAGCTTCTCCGGGGGCACAGATACGCAGTATTTT. It specifies CSVGTSFSGGTDTQYF.

This clone occurred a few times. The chain uses TRBV11-1 and TRBJ2-1; the D gene is possibly TRBD1 (6 bases). Germline CDR1 and CDR2: SGHAT and FQDESV (reference sequence). The V and J ends lost 4 bases and 4 bases respectively, with 8 bases between them. CDR3 length equals 13 residues. The CDR3: CASSSQGYNEQFF. The DNA for the CDR3 is TGTGCCAGCAGCTCACAGGGATACAATGAGCAGTTCTTC.

This chain uses TRBV20-1 with TRBJ2-1; TRBD2 might be the D (5 bases). Trimming left V 4 bases short and J 10 bases short, with 8 bases between. The CDR3 is 10 residues long. Germline CDR1 is DFQATT and CDR2 is SNEGSKA (reference sequence). The CDR3 loop reads CSAIEREQFF. The CDR3 nucleotides are TGCAGTGCTATCGAGCGGGAGCAGTTCTTC.

The chain employs TRBV29-1 and TRBJ2-1, with D unresolved. The germline V and J ends were trimmed by 4 bases and 0 bases, with 16 bases remaining between them. The CDR3 extends over 16 amino acids. Germline V lookup: CDR1 SQVTM, CDR2 ANQGSEA. As DNA, the CDR3 is TGCAGCGTTGGTCCCGGTTACTCGAGCTCCTACAATGAGCAGTTCTTC. It specifies CSVGPGYSSSYNEQFF.

Here the CDR3 reads CASSQGQINNEQFF. Here the CDR3 DNA reads TGCGCCAGCAGCCAGGGACAGATCAACAATGAGCAGTTCTTC. The V and J genes are TRBV4-3 and TRBJ2-1; 7 bases align to TRBD1. After removal of 3 bases from V and 5 bases from J, the junction contained 4 bases not matched to a gene. The CDR3 length is 14 residues. CDR1 and CDR2 from the germline V gene are LGHNA and YSLEER.

CDR3 bases: TGTGCCTGGAGAAAGGACATCTCCTCCTACGAGCAGTACTTC. Protein sequence: CAWRKDISSYEQYF. The chain uses TRBV30 and TRBJ2-7; possible D gene TRBD1, 5 bases. The germline CDR1 and CDR2 sequences are GTSNPN and SVGIG (reference sequence). This CDR3 has 14 residues. V lost 3 bases and J 0 bases, leaving 12 bases between the germline ends.

This clone has only a few counts. V usage is TRBV15 and J usage is TRBJ2-7, with TRBD2 matching 11 bases. The ends lost 8 bases at V and 4 bases at J; junction bases unmatched: 10. There are 15 residues in the CDR3. Germline V lookup: CDR1 LNHNV, CDR2 YYDKDF (reference sequence). The CDR3 DNA follows: TGTGCCACCCAGTCGTGGGGACTAGCGGATTACGAGCAGTACTTC. Its translation is CATQSWGLADYEQYF.

This clone appeared a few times. The rearrangement joins TRBV4-3 to TRBJ2-1; no clear D. Trimming pared 3 bases from V and 0 bases from J, leaving 6 bases between. The CDR3 is 14 residues long. CDR1 LGHNA and CDR2 YSLEER come from the germline V gene. CDR3 amino acids: CASSHFGSYNEQFF. The CDR3 DNA follows: TGCGCCAGCAGCCATTTCGGCTCCTACAATGAGCAGTTCTTC.

This chain uses TRBV5-4 with TRBJ2-5; D is ambiguous. The CDR3 is 13 residues long. Germline V gene sequence: CDR1 SGHNT, CDR2 YYREEE (reference sequence). Between the trimmed V and J ends, which lost 2 bases and 5 bases, there was a span of 10 bases. The CDR3 loop reads CASSFLGMETQYF. Here the CDR3 DNA reads TGTGCCAGCAGCTTCTTGGGGATGGAGACCCAGTACTTC. Full variable domain (rest looked up from reference TRBV5-4 and TRBJ2-5): ETGVTQSPTHLIKTRGQQVTLRCSSQSGHNTVSWYQQALGQGPQFIFQYYREEENGRGNFPPRFSGLQFPNYSSELNVNALELDDSALYLCASSFLGMETQYFGPGTRLLVL.

V is TRBV29-1 and J is TRBJ1-1; D is unclear. V was pared by 0 bases and J by 8 bases, with 16 bases between. There are 14 residues in the CDR3. From germline, CDR1 is SQVTM and CDR2 ANQGSEA. CDR3 residues: CSVEDVRPEREAFF. Here the CDR3 DNA reads TGCAGCGTTGAAGATGTACGTCCAGAACGAGAAGCTTTCTTT.